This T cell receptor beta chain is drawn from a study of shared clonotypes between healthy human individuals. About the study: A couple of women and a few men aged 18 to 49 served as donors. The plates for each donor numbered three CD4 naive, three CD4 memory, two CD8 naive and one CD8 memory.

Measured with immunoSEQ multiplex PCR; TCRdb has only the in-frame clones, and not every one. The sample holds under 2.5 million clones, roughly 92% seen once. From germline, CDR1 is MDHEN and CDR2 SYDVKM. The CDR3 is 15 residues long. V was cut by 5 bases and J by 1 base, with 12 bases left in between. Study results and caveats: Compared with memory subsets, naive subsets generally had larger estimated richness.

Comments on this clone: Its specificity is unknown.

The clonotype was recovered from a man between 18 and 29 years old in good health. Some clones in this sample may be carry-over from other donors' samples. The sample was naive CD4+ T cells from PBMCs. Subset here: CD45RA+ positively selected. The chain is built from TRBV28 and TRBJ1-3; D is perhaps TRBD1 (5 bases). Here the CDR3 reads CASSPPTVSGNTIYF. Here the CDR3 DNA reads TGTGCCAGCAGTCCTCCGACAGTTTCTGGAAACACCATATATTTT.